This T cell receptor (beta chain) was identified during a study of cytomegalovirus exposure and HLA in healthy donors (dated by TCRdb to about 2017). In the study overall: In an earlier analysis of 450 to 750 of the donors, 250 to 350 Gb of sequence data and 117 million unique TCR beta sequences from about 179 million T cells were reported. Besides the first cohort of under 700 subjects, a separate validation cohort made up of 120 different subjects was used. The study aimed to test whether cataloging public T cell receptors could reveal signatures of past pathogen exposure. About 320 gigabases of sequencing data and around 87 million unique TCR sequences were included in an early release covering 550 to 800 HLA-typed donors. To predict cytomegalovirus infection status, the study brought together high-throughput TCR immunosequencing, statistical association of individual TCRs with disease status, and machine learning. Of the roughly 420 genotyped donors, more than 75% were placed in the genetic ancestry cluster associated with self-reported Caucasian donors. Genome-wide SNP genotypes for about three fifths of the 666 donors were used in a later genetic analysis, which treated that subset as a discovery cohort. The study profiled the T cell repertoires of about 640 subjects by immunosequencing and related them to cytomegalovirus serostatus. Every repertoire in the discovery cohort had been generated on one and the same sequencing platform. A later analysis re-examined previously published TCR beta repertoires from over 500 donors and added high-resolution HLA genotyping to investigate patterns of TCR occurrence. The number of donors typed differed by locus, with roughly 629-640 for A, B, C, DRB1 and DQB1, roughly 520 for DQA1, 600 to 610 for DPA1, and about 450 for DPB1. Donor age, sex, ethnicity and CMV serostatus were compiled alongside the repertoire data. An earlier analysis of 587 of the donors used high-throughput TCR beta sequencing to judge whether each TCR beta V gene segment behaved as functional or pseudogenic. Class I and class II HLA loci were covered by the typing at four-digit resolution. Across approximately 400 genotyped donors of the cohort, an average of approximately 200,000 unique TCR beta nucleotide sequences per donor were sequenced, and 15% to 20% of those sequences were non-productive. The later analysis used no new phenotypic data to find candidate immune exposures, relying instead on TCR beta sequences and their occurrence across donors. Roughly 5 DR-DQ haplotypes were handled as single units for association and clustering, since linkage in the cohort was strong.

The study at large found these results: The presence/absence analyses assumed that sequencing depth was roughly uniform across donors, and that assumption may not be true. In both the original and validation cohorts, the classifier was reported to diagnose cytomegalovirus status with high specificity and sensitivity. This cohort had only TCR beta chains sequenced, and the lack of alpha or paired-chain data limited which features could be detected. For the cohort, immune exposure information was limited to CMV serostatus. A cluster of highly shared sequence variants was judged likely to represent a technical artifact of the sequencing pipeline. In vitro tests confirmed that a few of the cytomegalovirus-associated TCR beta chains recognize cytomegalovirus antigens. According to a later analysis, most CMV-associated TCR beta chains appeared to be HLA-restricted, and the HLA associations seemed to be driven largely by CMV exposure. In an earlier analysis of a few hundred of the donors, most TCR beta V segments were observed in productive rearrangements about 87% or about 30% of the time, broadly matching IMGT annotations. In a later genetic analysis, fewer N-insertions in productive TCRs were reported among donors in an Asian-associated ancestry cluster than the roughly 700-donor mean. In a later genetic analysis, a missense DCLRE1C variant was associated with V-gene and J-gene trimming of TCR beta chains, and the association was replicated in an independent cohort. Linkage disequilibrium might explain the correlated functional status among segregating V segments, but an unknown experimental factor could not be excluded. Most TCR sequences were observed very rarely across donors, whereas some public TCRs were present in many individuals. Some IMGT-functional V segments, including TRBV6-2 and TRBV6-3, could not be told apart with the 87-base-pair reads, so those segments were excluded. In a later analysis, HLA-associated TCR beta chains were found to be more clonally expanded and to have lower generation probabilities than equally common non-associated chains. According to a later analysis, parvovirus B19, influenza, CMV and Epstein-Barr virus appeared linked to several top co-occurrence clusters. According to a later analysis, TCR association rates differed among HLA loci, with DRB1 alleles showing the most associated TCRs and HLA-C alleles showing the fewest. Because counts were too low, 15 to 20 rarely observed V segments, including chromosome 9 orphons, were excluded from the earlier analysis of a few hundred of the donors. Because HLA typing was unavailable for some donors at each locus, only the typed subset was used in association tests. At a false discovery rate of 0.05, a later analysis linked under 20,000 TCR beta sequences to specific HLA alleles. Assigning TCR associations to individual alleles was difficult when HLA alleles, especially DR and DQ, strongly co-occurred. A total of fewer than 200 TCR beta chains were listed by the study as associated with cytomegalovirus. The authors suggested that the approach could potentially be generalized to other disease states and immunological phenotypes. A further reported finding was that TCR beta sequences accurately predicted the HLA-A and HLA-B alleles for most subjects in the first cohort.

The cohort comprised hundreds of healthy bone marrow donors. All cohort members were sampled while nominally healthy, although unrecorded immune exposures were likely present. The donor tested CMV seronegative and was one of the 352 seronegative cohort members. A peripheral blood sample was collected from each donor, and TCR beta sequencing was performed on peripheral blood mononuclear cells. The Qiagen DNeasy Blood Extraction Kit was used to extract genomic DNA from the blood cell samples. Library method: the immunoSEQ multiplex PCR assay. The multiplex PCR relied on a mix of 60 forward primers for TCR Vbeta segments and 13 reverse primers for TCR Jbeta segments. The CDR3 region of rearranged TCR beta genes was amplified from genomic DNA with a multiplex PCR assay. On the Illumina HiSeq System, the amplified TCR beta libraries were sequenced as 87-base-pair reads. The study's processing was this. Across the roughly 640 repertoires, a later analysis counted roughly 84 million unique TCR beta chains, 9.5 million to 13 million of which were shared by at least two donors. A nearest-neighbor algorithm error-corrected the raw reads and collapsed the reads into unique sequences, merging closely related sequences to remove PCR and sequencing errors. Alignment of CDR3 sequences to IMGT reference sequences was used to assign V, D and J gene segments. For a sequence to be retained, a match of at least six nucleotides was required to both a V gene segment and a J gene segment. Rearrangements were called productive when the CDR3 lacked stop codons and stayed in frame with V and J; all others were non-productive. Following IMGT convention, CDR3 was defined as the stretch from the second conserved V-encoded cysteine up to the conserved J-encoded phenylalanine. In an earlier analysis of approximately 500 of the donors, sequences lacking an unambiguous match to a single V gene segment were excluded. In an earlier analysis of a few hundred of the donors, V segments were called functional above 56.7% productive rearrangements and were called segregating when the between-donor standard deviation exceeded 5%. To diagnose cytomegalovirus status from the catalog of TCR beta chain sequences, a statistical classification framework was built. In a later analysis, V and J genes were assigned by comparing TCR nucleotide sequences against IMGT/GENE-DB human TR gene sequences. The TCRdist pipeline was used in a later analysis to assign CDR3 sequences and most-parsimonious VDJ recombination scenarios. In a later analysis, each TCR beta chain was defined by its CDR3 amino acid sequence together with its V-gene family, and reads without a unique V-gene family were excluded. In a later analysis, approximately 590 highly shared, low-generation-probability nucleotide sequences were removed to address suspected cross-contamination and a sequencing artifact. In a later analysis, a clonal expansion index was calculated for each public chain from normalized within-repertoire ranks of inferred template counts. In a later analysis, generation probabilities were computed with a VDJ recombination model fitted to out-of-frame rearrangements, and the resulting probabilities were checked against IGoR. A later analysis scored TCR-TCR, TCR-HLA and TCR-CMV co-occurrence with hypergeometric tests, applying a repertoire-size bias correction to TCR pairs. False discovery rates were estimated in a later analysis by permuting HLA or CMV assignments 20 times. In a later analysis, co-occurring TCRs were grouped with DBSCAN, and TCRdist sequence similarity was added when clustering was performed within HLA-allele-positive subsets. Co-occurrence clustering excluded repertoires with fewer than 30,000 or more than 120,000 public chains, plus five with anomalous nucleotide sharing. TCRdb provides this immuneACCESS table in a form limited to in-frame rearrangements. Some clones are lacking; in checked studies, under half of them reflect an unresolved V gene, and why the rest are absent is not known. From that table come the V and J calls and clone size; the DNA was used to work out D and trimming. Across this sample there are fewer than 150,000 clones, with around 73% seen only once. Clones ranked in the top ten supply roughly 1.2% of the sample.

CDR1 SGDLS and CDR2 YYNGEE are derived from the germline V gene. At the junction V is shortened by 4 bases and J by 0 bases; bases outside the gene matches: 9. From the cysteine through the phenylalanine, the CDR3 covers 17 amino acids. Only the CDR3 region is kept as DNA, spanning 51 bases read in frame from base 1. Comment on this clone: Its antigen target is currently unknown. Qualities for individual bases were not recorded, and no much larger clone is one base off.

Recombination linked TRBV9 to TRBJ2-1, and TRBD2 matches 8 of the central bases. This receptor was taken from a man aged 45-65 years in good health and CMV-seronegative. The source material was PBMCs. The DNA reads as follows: TGTGCCAGCAGCCCCAGCTTAGCGGGATTCTCCTACAATGAGCAGTTCTTC. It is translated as CASSPSLAGFSYNEQFF.